The rows below give T cell receptor beta chains drawn from one sample of a study of PD-1 blockade in classical Hodgkin lymphoma. Libraries were prepared by immunoSEQ multiplex PCR; TCRdb keeps only in-frame clonotypes and omits some of them. This sample has 75,000 to 100,000 clones, with roughly 76% found just once. Sample: peripheral blood mononuclear cells (PBMCs), taken before the second cycle of nivolumab. The source is a human donor with classical Hodgkin lymphoma. Both conserved end residues are part of each CDR3. The D gene is left open where the match is weak. Expanded clones get a size class; other rows say once, few or many, or leave the size out.

V	size	J	D	DNA	CDR3
TRBV10-3	.	TRBJ2-2	.	TGTGCCATCAGCCCCTTCGCGAACACCGGGGAGCTGTTTTTT	CAISPFANTGELFF
TRBV11-2	.	TRBJ2-7	TRBD1	TGTGCCAGCAGCGAACATCCCCAGGGGGCGGCCTACGAGCAGTACTTC	CASSEHPQGAAYEQYF
TRBV10-3	.	TRBJ1-2	.	TGTGCCATCAGCGGGACGGGAGGTGATGGCTACACCTTC	CAISGTGGDGYTF
TRBV10-3	once	TRBJ2-1	TRBD2	TGTGCCATCAGGCCCGGGACTAGCGGGACCAATGAGCAGTTCTTC	CAIRPGTSGTNEQFF
TRBV6-5	.	TRBJ1-1	.	TGTGCCAGCAGTTACTCCCCGGGGTTGGGTGAAGCTTTCTTT	CASSYSPGLGEAFF
TRBV5-1	.	TRBJ2-5	.	TGCGCCAGCAGCTTCTTTCGACCCGAAGAGACCCAGTACTTC	CASSFFRPEETQYF
TRBV27	.	TRBJ1-2	.	TGTGCCAGCAGTTTATCAGGGGCGCGGTATGGCTACACCTTC	CASSLSGARYGYTF
TRBV18	.	TRBJ2-2	.	TGTGCCAGCCCCCGGGTTGAGAAGGCGACCGGGGAGCTGTTTTTT	CASPRVEKATGELFF
TRBV10-3	.	TRBJ2-2	TRBD2	TGTGCCATCAGTGCTAGCGGGGGCGACGGGGAGCTGTTTTTT	CAISASGGDGELFF
TRBV7-2	.	TRBJ2-1	TRBD2	TGTGCCAGCAGCTTGGTTAGCGGGAGGCTCCCCAATGAGCAGTTCTTC	CASSLVSGRLPNEQFF
TRBV6-5	.	TRBJ1-1	.	TGTGCCAGCAGTGGGCACCCGTGGGCTGAAGCTTTCTTT	CASSGHPWAEAFF
TRBV5-4	.	TRBJ2-3	.	TGTGCCAGCAGCTTGTGGGAAGGTACGCAGTATTTT	CASSLWEGTQYF
TRBV7-9	few	TRBJ2-1	.	TGTGCCAGCCCGTTCATGCAGGCAGATGAGCAGTTCTTC	CASPFMQADEQFF
TRBV6-6	.	TRBJ1-2	TRBD1	TGTGCCAGCAGTACTACCGTCCAGGGGGCTGGTGGCTACACCTTC	CASSTTVQGAGGYTF
TRBV19	.	TRBJ2-1	.	TGTGCCAGTAGTATAGACGGCACCTACAATGAGCAGTTCTTC	CASSIDGTYNEQFF
TRBV11-3	.	TRBJ2-1	TRBD2	TGTGCCAGCAGGTCACTAGCGGGAGGCAGTGAGCAGTTCTTC	CASRSLAGGSEQFF
TRBV4-3	.	TRBJ1-1	TRBD1	TGCGCCAGCAGCCCCCCCGGACAGGGGGCCACGGCTTTCTTT	CASSPPGQGATAFF
TRBV4-1	.	TRBJ2-7	TRBD1	TGCGCCAGCAGCCAAGGAACAGGGGCTCGGGCAGGCCCCGACTACGAGCAGTACTTC	CASSQGTGARAGPDYEQYF
TRBV21-1	.	TRBJ2-2	.	TGTGCCAGCGGCCAAACAGGGCCGGAGGGGGACGGGGAGCTGTTTTTT	CASGQTGPEGDGELFF
TRBV28	.	TRBJ2-1	.	TGTGCCAGCAGTTTATCGTCCAGCCCGGACCAGTTCTTC	CASSLSSSPDQFF
TRBV7-9	once	TRBJ1-4	.	TGTGCCAGCAGCGACGGTGGGCGTACGGCCGGAAAACTGTTTTTT	CASSDGGRTAGKLFF
TRBV6-1	.	TRBJ1-1	.	TGTGCCAGCAGTGGACAGTACAACACTGAAGCTTTCTTT	CASSGQYNTEAFF
TRBV10-3	.	TRBJ2-1	TRBD2	TGTGCCAGCAGACAGGGACTAGGGACTAGCGGGGACCACAATGAGCAGTTCTTC	CASRQGLGTSGDHNEQFF
TRBV19	.	TRBJ2-5	.	TGTGCCAGTAGTACCCATCAGGGGGGACAAGAGACCCAGTACTTC	CASSTHQGGQETQYF